These 6 T cell receptor beta chains were all obtained from the same sample, sequenced in a study of blood T cell repertoires in COVID-19 (dated by TCRdb to 2018 to 2020). Library preparation was by the immunoSEQ multiplex PCR assay. TCRdb mirrors the immuneACCESS table, restricted to in-frame sequences. Some clones are absent from its copies; in checked studies, under half trace to an unresolved V gene, and the reason for the others is unknown. For this sample the table gives fewer than 500,000 clones, of which roughly 86% were detected only once. Around 1% of the sample rests with the top ten. The sample was peripheral blood. Every receptor here comes from a human donor with acute or convalescent COVID-19. The donor label of this sample is uncertain.

This clone is a singleton in its sample. In nucleotides, the CDR3 is TGTGCCAGCAGCTTACGGGGGGGACAGTTCTTC. Translated, it gives CASSLRGGQFF. V usage is TRBV13 and J usage is TRBJ2-1; TRBD2 matches at 8 bases. The CDR3 loop spans 11 amino acids. Per the germline V gene, CDR1 is PRHDT and CDR2 is FYEKMQ (reference sequence). V shed 2 bases, J shed 13 bases, and the junction held 1 base outside the gene matches.

The gene calls are TRBV4-1 and TRBJ1-4, with TRBD1 matching over 9 bases. V lost 1 base to trimming and J lost 0 bases; unmatched junction nucleotides: 6. This CDR3 contains 18 residues. Germline V gene data show CDR1 as MGHRA and CDR2 as YSYEKL. Here the CDR3 DNA reads TGCGCCAGCAGCCAAGGGGGGACAGGGTTCGCAACTAATGAAAAACTGTTTTTT. Protein product: CASSQGGTGFATNEKLFF.

This chain uses TRBV6-1 with TRBJ1-5, with D perhaps TRBD1 (5 bases). V lost 3 bases, J lost 10 bases, and 19 bases lay in between. In germline, CDR1 is MNHNS, CDR2 SASEGT. The length of the CDR3 is 15 residues. CDR3 residues: CASSEGDSTHRPQHF. The DNA of the CDR3 is TGTGCCAGCAGTGAGGGTGACAGCACCCATCGACCCCAGCATTTT.

The chain joins TRBV2 to TRBJ1-5; D is unresolved. Trimming stripped 7 bases from V and 6 bases from J, with 19 bases between. Germline loops: CDR1 SNHLY, CDR2 FYNNEI. This CDR3 spans 15 amino acids. CDR3 bases: TGTGCCAGCACCCTGCGGCGGGTCCATGGTCAGCCCCAGCATTTT. Translated: CASTLRRVHGQPQHF.

The rearrangement joins TRBV3-1 (or the pseudogene TRBV3-2) to TRBJ2-5; possibly TRBD2 for D (7 bases). V lost 10 bases to trimming and J lost 5 bases, with 20 bases between them. The CDR3 consists of 14 residues. The germline CDR1 and CDR2 sequences are LGHDT and YNNKEL (reference sequence). CDR3 DNA sequence: TGTGCCACTGCAAGGGGGGGTGCTGGGGAGACCCAGTACTTC. This translates into CATARGGAGETQYF.

The chain uses TRBV5-1 and TRBJ2-2, with TRBD2 as a possible D gene (5 bases). The CDR3 is made up of 15 amino acids. The germline V gene has CDR1 SGHRS and CDR2 YFSETQ. V lost 2 bases, J lost 6 bases, and 14 bases lay in between. CDR3 coding DNA: TGCGCCAGCAGCTTCATACCCGCCGGGGCCGGGGAGCTGTTTTTT. This sequence encodes CASSFIPAGAGELFF.